This T cell receptor (beta chain) emerged from a study of T cell responses to AZD1222 COVID-19 vaccine. Notes on the study in general: Only a handful of AZD1222 recipients, six or seven in all, had baseline seropositivity. Clonal diversity was possibly underestimated, and white British individuals and females predominated among donors.

Assay used: immunoSEQ multiplex PCR; TCRdb lists only in-frame clones, some missing. The repertoire has 130,000 or so clones, under 95% of them found once; the top ten carry about 5.2%. Worth noting for this clone: What it binds is not known.

The CDR3 covers 12 residues. Trimming took 5 bases from V and 5 from J, leaving 6 bases between them. Germline CDR1 SGHNT, CDR2 YENEEA. V usage is TRBV11-3 and J usage is TRBJ2-2, with a tentative D call TRBD2 (5 bases). The source was peripheral blood, collected on day 0 of AZD1222 vaccination. The sequence came from an adult in good health. CDR3 in amino acids: CASSLATGELFF. DNA for the CDR3: TGTGCCAGCAGCCTAGCAACCGGGGAGCTGTTTTTT. Full variable domain (remainder filled in from reference TRBV11-3 and TRBJ2-2): EAGVVQSPRYKIIEKKQPVAFWCNPISGHNTLYWYLQNLGQGPELLIRYENEEAVDDSQLPKDRFSAERLKGVDSTLKIQPAELGDSAVYLCASSLATGELFFGEGSRLTVL.